The rows below give T cell receptor beta chains drawn from one sample of a study of human T cells and chemical hapten exposure. Each CDR3 protein gets one entry after TCRdb re-called the reads with MiXCR. The data contain about 120,000 distinct CDR3 sequences, about 7.7% of them singletons. Sequencing was performed on whole blood. The origin of the receptors is a human donor in good health. Some clones in this sample may be carry-over from other donors' samples. Each CDR3 is given with its conserved first and last residue. Fields, in order: D gene, J gene, clone size, CDR3 length, V gene, CDR3 protein, CDR3 DNA. The D gene is left open where the match is weak. Clone size is not always given. Where it is, it says once, few, many or a class for expanded clones.

- | TRBJ1-2 | - | 12 | TRBV2 | CARWGANYGYTF | TGTGCCAGATGGGGGGCTAACTATGGCTACACCTTC
TRBD2 | TRBJ2-3 | few | 16 | TRBV2 | CASILRRREGTDTQYF | TGTGCCAGCATTCTTAGGCGGCGGGAGGGGACAGATACGCAGTATTTT
- | TRBJ1-3 | many | 14 | TRBV3-1 | CASSQASERNTIYF | TGTGCCAGCAGCCAAGCCAGCGAACGAAACACCATATATTTT
- | TRBJ1-1 | - | 14 | TRBV12-3/TRBV12-4 | CASSTDKVSTEAFF | TGTGCCAGCAGTACCGACAAGGTGAGCACTGAAGCTTTCTTT
- | TRBJ2-3 | many | 14 | TRBV5-1 | CASSPGTKTDTQYF | TGCGCCAGCAGTCCCGGGACCAAAACAGATACGCAGTATTTT
TRBD1 | TRBJ2-7 | many | 12 | TRBV10-1 | CASNNRGREQYF | TGCGCCAGCAACAACAGGGGCCGCGAGCAGTACTTC
- | TRBJ1-2 | many | 14 | TRBV10-3 | CAISAGSARDGYTF | TGTGCCATCAGTGCAGGGTCTGCGCGCGATGGCTACACCTTC
TRBD1 | TRBJ2-7 | few | 13 | TRBV5-4 | CASSTDRGHEQYF | TGTGCCAGCAGCACCGACAGGGGGCACGAGCAGTACTTC
TRBD1 | TRBJ1-1 | - | 17 | TRBV28 | CASSPPDRGLMNTEAFF | TGTGCCAGCAGTCCACCTGACAGGGGTCTCATGAACACTGAAGCTTTCTTT
TRBD1 | TRBJ1-2 | many | 13 | TRBV7-3 | CASSNDRDYGYTF | TGTGCCAGCAGTAATGACAGGGACTATGGCTACACCTTC
TRBD1 | TRBJ2-7 | - | 15 | TRBV5-1 | CASSPDPGQVYEQYF | TGCGCCAGCAGCCCCGATCCGGGACAGGTTTACGAGCAGTACTTC
TRBD1 | TRBJ1-5 | few | 15 | TRBV18 | CASSPTGQGDQPQHF | TGTGCCAGCTCACCCACGGGACAGGGAGATCAGCCCCAGCATTTT
- | TRBJ2-5 | - | 14 | TRBV9 | CASSVGASQETQYF | TGTGCCAGCAGCGTAGGGGCTAGCCAAGAGACCCAGTACTTC
- | TRBJ2-1 | - | 20 | TRBV29-1 | CSVEDGFVATHNTQYNEQFF | TGCAGCGTTGAAGATGGTTTTGTGGCTACCCATAACACCCAATACAATGAGCAGTTCTTC